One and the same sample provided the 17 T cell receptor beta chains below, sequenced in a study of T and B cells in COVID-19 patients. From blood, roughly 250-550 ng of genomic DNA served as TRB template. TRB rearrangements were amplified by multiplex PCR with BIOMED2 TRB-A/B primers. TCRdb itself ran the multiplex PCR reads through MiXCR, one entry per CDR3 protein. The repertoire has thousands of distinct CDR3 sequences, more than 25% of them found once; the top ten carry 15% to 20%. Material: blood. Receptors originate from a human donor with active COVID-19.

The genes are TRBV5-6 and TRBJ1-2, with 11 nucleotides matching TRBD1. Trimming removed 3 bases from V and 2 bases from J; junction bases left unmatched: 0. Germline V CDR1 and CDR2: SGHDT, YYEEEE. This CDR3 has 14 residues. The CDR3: CASSWTGGNYGYTF. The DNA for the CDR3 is TGTGCCAGCAGCTGGACAGGGGGCAACTATGGCTACACCTTC.

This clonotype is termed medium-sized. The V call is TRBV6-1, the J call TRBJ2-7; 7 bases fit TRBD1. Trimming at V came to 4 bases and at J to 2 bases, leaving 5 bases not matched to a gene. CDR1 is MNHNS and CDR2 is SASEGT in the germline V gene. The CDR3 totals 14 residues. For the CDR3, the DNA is TGTGCCAGCAGTGGCTCCGGGACAGCCTACGAGCAGTACTTC. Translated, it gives CASSGSGTAYEQYF.

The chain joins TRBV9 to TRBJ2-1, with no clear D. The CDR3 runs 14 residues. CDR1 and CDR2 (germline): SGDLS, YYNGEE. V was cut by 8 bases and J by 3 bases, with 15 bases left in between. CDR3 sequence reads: CASCGRLLYNEQFF. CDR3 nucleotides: TGTGCCAGTTGTGGTCGACTGCTCTACAATGAGCAGTTCTTC.

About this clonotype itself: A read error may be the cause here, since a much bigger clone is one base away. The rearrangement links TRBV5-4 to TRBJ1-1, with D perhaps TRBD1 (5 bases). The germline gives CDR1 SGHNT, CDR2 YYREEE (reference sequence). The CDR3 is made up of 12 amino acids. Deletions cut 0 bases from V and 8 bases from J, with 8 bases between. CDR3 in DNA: TGTGCCAGCAGCTTGGACCCAGGGGAAGCTTTCTTT. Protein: CASSLDPGEAFF.

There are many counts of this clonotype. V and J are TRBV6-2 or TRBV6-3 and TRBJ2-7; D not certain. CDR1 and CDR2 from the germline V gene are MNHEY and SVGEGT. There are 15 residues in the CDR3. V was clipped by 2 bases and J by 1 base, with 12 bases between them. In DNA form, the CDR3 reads TGTGCCAGCAGTTACGGGTGGGGTTGGTCCTACGAGCAGTACTTC. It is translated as CASSYGWGWSYEQYF.

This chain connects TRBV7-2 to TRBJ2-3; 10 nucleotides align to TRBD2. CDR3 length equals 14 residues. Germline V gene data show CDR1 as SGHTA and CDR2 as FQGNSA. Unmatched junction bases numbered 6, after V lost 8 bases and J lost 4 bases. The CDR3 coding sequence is TGTGCCAGCGCGAGCGGGGGGGCAGCAGATACGCAGTATTTT. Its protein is CASASGGAADTQYF.

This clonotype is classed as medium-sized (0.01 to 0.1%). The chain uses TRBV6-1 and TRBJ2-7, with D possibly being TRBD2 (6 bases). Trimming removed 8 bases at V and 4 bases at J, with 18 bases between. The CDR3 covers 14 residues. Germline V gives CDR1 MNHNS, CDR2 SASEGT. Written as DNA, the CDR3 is TGTGCCAGCCACAATGGGGGGTACGGGTACGAGCAGTACTTC. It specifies CASHNGGYGYEQYF.

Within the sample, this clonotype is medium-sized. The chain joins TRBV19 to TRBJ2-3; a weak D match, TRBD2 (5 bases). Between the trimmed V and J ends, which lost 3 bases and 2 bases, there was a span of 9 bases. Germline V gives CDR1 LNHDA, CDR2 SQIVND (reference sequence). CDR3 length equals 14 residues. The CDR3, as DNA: TGTGCCAGTAGTATGAGCGGATACACAGATACGCAGTATTTT. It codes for CASSMSGYTDTQYF.

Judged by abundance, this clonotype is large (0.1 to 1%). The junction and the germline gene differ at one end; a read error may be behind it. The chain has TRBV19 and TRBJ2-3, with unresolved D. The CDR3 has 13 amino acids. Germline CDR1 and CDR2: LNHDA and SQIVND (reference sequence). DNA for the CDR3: TGTGCCAGCAGTACCTTGCGCACAGATACGCAGTATTTT. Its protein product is CASSTLRTDTQYF. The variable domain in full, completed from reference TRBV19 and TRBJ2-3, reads DGGITQSPKYLFRKEGQNVTLSCEQNLNHDAMYWYRQDPGQGLRLIYYSQIVNDFQKGDIAEGYSVSREKKESFPLTVTSAQKNPTAFYLCASSTLRTDTQYFGPGTRLTVL.

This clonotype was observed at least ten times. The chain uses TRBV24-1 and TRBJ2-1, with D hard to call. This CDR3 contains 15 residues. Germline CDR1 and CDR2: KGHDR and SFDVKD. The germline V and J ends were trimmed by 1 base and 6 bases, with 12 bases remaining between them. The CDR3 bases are TGTGCCACCAGTGATTTACGCCTCGACGGCAATGAGCAGTTCTTC. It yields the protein CATSDLRLDGNEQFF.

CDR3 region: CASSSLPDTEAFF. The CDR3 DNA follows: TGTGCCAGCAGTTCCCTTCCGGACACTGAAGCTTTCTTT. V usage is TRBV12-3 or TRBV12-4 and J usage is TRBJ1-1, with D uncertain. The CDR3 consists of 13 residues. The V end was cut by 4 bases, the J end by 3 bases, with 9 bases between.

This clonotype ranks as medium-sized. CDR3 nucleotide sequence: TGTGCCAGTGGATCCCGCAGGGATAGCACCGGGGAGCTGTTTTTT. Translated, it gives CASGSRRDSTGELFF. This chain connects TRBV19 to TRBJ2-2; a possible D gene is TRBD1 (5 bases). The CDR3 length is 15 residues. In germline, CDR1 is LNHDA, CDR2 SQIVND (reference sequence). Trimming stripped 8 bases from V and 4 bases from J, with 17 bases between.

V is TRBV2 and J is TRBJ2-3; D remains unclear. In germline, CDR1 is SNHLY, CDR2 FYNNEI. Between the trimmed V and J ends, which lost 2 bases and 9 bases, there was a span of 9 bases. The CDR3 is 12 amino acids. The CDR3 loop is CASSESERTQYF. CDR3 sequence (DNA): TGTGCCAGCAGTGAATCGGAGCGAACGCAGTATTTT.

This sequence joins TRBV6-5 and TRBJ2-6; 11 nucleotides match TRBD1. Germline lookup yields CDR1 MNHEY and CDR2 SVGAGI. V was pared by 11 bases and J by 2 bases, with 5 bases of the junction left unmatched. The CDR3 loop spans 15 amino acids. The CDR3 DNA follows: TGTGCCGGGGACAGGGGGGATGCTGGGGCCAACGTCCTGACTTTC. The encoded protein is CAGDRGDAGANVLTF.

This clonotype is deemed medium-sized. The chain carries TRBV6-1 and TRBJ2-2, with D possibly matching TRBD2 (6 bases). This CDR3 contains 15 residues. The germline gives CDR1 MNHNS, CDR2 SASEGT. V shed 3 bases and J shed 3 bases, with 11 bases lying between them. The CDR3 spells CASSEGGSDTGELFF. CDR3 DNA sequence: TGTGCCAGCAGTGAGGGAGGTTCGGACACCGGGGAGCTGTTTTTT.

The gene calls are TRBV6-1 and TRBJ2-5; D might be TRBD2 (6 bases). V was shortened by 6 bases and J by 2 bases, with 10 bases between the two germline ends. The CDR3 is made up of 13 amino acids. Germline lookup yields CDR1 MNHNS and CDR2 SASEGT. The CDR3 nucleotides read TGTGCCAGCAGCTCGGGAGTTCAAGAGACCCAGTACTTC. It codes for CASSSGVQETQYF.

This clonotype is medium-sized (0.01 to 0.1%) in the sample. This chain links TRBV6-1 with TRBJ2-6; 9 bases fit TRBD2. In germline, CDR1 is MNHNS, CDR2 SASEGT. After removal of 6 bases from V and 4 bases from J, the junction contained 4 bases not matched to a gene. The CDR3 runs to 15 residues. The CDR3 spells CASSTGTSGANVLTF. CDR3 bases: TGTGCCAGCAGCACTGGGACTAGCGGGGCCAACGTCCTGACTTTC.